The T cell receptor (beta chain) described here comes from a study of control samples from healthy donors and cancer patients. Assay: immunoSEQ multiplex PCR; the TCRdb copy retains only in-frame clones and omits some. The repertoire holds about 170,000 clones, around 95% seen once, with about 4% in the top ten. After removal of 5 bases from V and 1 base from J, the junction contained 4 bases not matched to a gene. Germline values: CDR1 SGHAT, CDR2 FQNNGV. The CDR3 extends over 14 amino acids. The chain joins TRBV11-2 to TRBJ2-5, with 7 bases lining up with TRBD1. This TCR was sampled from a woman aged 60-75 years in good health. The sequencing sample was made of blood. Here the CDR3 reads CASSPGQAQETQYF. The CDR3 DNA follows: TGTGCCAGCAGCCCCGGACAGGCCCAAGAGACCCAGTACTTC. Based on the CDR3 plus reference TRBV11-2 and TRBJ2-5, the full variable domain is EAGVAQSPRYKIIEKRQSVAFWCNPISGHATLYWYQQILGQGPKLLIQFQNNGVVDDSQLPKDRFSAERLKGVDSTLKIQPAKLEDSAVYLCASSPGQAQETQYFGPGTRLLVL.